This TCR beta chain emerged from a study of early T cells in non-severe SARS-CoV-2 infection. The germline V gene has CDR1 SGHVS and CDR2 FNYEAQ. V was clipped by 5 bases and J by 6 bases; unmatched bases: 8. This CDR3 is 16 amino acids long. Unique molecular identifiers were added to individual cDNA molecules. MiXCR, applied by TCRdb to the 5' RACE reads, yields one record per CDR3 protein. The sample yields approximately 34,000 distinct CDR3 sequences, 7.9% seen once. Sequenced material: whole blood, taken at baseline. This sequence joins TRBV7-6 and TRBJ2-2; 11 nucleotides agree with TRBD2. The receptor's source is an adult who was a healthcare worker with PCR-confirmed SARS-CoV-2 infection or an uninfected control (not recorded which). CDR3 region: CASSELTGLAAGELFF. CDR3 nucleotide sequence: TGTGCCAGCAGCGAACTGACGGGACTAGCGGCCGGGGAGCTGTTTTTT.